The entry that follows covers one TCR beta chain sequence. This clone's antigen is unknown. No base quality information exists; no much larger clone differs at one position. Library creation used the immunoSEQ multiplex PCR assay. For the multiplex PCR, a mixture combining 60 forward primers for TCR Vbeta segments and 13 reverse primers for TCR Jbeta segments was used. The CDR3 region of rearranged TCR beta genes was amplified from genomic DNA with a multiplex PCR assay. The Illumina HiSeq System was used to sequence the amplified TCR beta libraries as 87-base-pair reads. The source study handled its data this way. In a later analysis, 80 million or so unique TCR beta chains were counted across the roughly 610 repertoires, and approximately 11 million of these chains were shared by at least two donors. Raw reads were error-corrected and collapsed into unique sequences with a nearest-neighbor algorithm that merged closely related sequences to remove PCR and sequencing errors. To assign V, D and J gene segments, CDR3 sequences were aligned to IMGT reference sequences. For a sequence to be retained, at least a six-nucleotide match to both a V gene segment and a J gene segment was required. Rearrangements were called productive when the CDR3 lacked stop codons and stayed in frame with V and J; all others were non-productive. Following IMGT convention, CDR3 was defined as the stretch from the second conserved V-encoded cysteine up to the conserved J-encoded phenylalanine. The earlier analysis of about 500 of the donors excluded sequences that lacked an unambiguous match to a single V gene segment. An earlier analysis of 500 to 600 of the donors classified V segments as functional when productive rearrangements were above 56.7% and as segregating when the standard deviation between donors was above 5%. A statistical classification framework was built for diagnosing cytomegalovirus status from the catalog of TCR beta chain sequences. In a later analysis, TCR nucleotide sequences were compared against IMGT/GENE-DB human TR gene sequences so that V and J genes could be assigned. Using the TCRdist pipeline, a later analysis assigned CDR3 sequences along with most-parsimonious VDJ recombination scenarios. In a later analysis, every TCR beta chain was defined by the combination of its CDR3 amino acid sequence and its V-gene family, and reads without a unique V-gene family were dropped. To address suspected cross-contamination and a sequencing artifact, a later analysis removed 592 highly shared, low-generation-probability nucleotide sequences. A later analysis calculated a clonal expansion index for each public chain from normalized within-repertoire ranks of inferred template counts. In a later analysis, generation probabilities were computed using a VDJ recombination model fitted to out-of-frame rearrangements, and the results were checked against IGoR. In a later analysis, TCR-TCR, TCR-HLA and TCR-CMV co-occurrence was scored with hypergeometric tests, and a repertoire-size bias correction was applied to TCR pairs. False discovery rates were estimated in a later analysis by permuting HLA or CMV assignments 20 times. In a later analysis, co-occurring TCRs were grouped with DBSCAN, and TCRdist sequence similarity was added when clustering was performed within HLA-allele-positive subsets. For co-occurrence clustering, repertoires with fewer than 30,000 or more than 120,000 public chains were excluded, along with a handful of repertoires with anomalous nucleotide sharing. In TCRdb, the immuneACCESS table is reduced to in-frame sequences with V and J assigned. These tables do not hold every clone; where another copy was compared, an unresolved V gene accounts for under half, and the others remain unexplained. V and J calls and clone size are as listed in that table; D and trimming were resolved from the DNA. Here the sample has 220,000 or so clones; 65% to 75% occur a single time. Roughly 1.9% of the sample lies in the top ten.

This sample is drawn from a study of cytomegalovirus exposure and HLA in healthy donors (dated by TCRdb to the late 2010s). At the level of the whole study: In an earlier analysis of fewer than 750 of the donors, 276 Gb of sequence data and 90 million to 120 million unique TCR beta sequences from about 179 million T cells were reported. An early release that covered roughly 600 HLA-typed donors contained approximately 290 gigabases of sequencing data and roughly 84 million unique TCR sequences. Of the 350 to 400 genotyped donors, around 81% fell in the genetic ancestry cluster associated with self-reported Caucasian donors. The study was designed to test whether signatures of past pathogen exposure could be identified by cataloging public T cell receptors. Using immunosequencing, the study profiled T cell repertoires from roughly 650 subjects and related those repertoires to cytomegalovirus serostatus. A separate validation cohort of 90 to 150 different subjects was used in addition to the roughly 700-subject first cohort. High-throughput TCR immunosequencing, statistical association of individual TCRs with disease status, and machine learning were combined to predict cytomegalovirus infection status. To study patterns of TCR occurrence, a later analysis re-analyzed previously published TCR beta repertoires from 500 to 850 donors and added high-resolution HLA genotyping. Rather than using new phenotypic data, the later analysis identified candidate immune exposures from TCR beta sequences and from how often those sequences occurred across donors. In an earlier analysis of 587 of the donors, high-throughput TCR beta sequencing was used to judge whether each TCR beta V gene segment behaved as functional or pseudogenic. Donor age, sex, ethnicity and CMV serostatus were compiled together with the repertoire data. In a later genetic analysis, genome-wide SNP genotypes for about 60% of the 666 donors were used, and that subset was treated as a discovery cohort. All discovery cohort repertoires had been generated on a single sequencing platform. Class I and class II HLA loci were covered by the typing at four-digit resolution. Typing coverage varied by locus: roughly 620-640 donors for A, B, C, DRB1 and DQB1; approximately 560 for DQA1; around 570 for DPA1; fewer than 480 for DPB1. Because of strong linkage in the cohort, 4 to 6 DR-DQ haplotypes were treated as single units for association and clustering. Among roughly 400 genotyped donors of the cohort, an average of approximately 200,000 unique TCR beta nucleotide sequences was sequenced per donor, of which 15% to 20% were non-productive. Paper-wide results and their limitations: In this cohort, only TCR beta chains were sequenced, and detectable features were limited by the absence of alpha or paired-chain data. Linkage disequilibrium might explain the correlated functional status among segregating V segments, but an unknown experimental factor could not be excluded. Because HLA typing was missing for some donors at each locus, association tests included only the typed subset. In both the original and validation cohorts, the classifier was reported to diagnose cytomegalovirus status with high specificity and sensitivity. When HLA alleles, especially DR and DQ, strongly co-occurred, attributing TCR associations to individual alleles was difficult. The study gave a list of under 200 TCR beta chains associated with cytomegalovirus. A few of the identified cytomegalovirus-associated TCR beta chains were confirmed in vitro to be specific for cytomegalovirus antigens. A later analysis found that HLA-associated TCR beta chains were more clonally expanded and had lower generation probabilities than equally common non-associated chains. A later genetic analysis associated a missense DCLRE1C variant with V-gene and J-gene trimming of TCR beta chains, and an independent cohort replicated the association. According to a later genetic analysis, donors in an Asian-associated ancestry cluster had fewer N-insertions in productive TCRs than the roughly 670-donor mean. While some public TCRs were present in many individuals, most TCR sequences turned up only very rarely across donors. In a later analysis, TCR association rates were found to vary across HLA loci, with the most associated TCRs seen for DRB1 alleles and the fewest for HLA-C alleles. In a later analysis, several top co-occurrence clusters were reported to appear linked to parvovirus B19, influenza, CMV and Epstein-Barr virus. A further reported finding was that TCR beta sequences accurately predicted the HLA-A and HLA-B alleles for most subjects in the first cohort. The authors suggested that the approach could potentially be generalized to other disease states and immunological phenotypes. In a later analysis, most CMV-associated TCR beta chains were found to appear HLA-restricted, with HLA associations seemingly driven largely by CMV exposure. The only immune exposure information available for the cohort was CMV serostatus. Some IMGT-functional V segments, including TRBV6-2 and TRBV6-3, could not be distinguished by the 87-base-pair reads and were therefore excluded. The earlier analysis of 587 of the donors excluded approximately 17 rarely observed V segments, including chromosome 9 orphons, because counts were too low. A cluster of highly shared sequence variants was judged likely to be a technical artifact of the sequencing pipeline. Presence/absence analyses assumed roughly uniform sequencing depth across donors, an assumption that may not hold. At a false discovery rate of 0.05, a later analysis linked about 16,000 TCR beta sequences to specific HLA alleles. An earlier analysis of around 600 of the donors showed that most TCR beta V segments appeared in productive rearrangements either about 90% or about 30% of the time, which broadly matched IMGT annotations.

CDR1 and CDR2 were assigned from the germline V gene as SGHVS and FQNEAQ. Inclusive of the bounding cysteine and phenylalanine, the CDR3 is 19 residues long. This entry keeps only the CDR3 DNA: 57 bases, framed from base 1. Germline trimming: 5 bases from V, 1 base from J; junction bases outside gene matches: 16. In total, roughly 710 healthy bone marrow donors made up the cohort. All cohort members were sampled while nominally healthy, although unrecorded immune exposures were likely present. The donor tested CMV seronegative and was one of the 352 seronegative cohort members. A peripheral blood sample was provided by each donor, and peripheral blood mononuclear cells were used for TCR beta sequencing. Genomic DNA extraction from the blood cell samples was performed with the Qiagen DNeasy Blood Extraction Kit.

The sequencing sample was made of PBMCs. The chain is assembled from TRBV7-8 and TRBJ1-5, with TRBD1 identical over 8 junction bases. The TCR comes from a woman in her twenties or thirties in good health and CMV-seronegative. The sequenced DNA: TGTGCCAGCAGCCCAAGCGGCAGGGGGCTCCTAGGGAGCAATCAGCCCCAGCATTTT. The resulting protein is CASSPSGRGLLGSNQPQHF. Reference TRBV7-8 and TRBJ1-5 genes cover what lies past the CDR3, so the full variable domain is GAGVSQSPRYKVAKRGQDVALRCDPISGHVSLFWYQQALGQGPEFLTYFQNEAQLDKSGLPSDRFFAERPEGSVSTLKIQRTQQEDSAVYLCASSPSGRGLLGSNQPQHFGDGTRLSIL.